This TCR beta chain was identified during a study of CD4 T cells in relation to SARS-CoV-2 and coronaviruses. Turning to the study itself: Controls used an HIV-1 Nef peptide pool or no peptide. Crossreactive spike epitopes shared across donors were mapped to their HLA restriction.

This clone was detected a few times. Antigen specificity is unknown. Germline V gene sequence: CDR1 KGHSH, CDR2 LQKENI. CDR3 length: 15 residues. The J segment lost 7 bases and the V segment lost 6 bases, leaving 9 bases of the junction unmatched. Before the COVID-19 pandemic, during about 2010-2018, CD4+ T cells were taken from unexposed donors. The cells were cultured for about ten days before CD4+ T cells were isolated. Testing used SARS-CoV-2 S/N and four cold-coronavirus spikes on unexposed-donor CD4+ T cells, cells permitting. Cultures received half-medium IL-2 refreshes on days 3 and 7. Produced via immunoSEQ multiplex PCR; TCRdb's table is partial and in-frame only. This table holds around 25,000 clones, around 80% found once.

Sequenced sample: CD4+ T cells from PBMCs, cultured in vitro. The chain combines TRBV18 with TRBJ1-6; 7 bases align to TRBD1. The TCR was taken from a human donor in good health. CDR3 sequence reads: CASSEGTVLNSPLHF. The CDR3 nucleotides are TGTGCCAGCTCGGAGGGGACAGTATTAAATTCACCCCTCCACTTT. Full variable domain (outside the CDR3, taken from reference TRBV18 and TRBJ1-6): NAGVMQNPRHLVRRRGQEARLRCSPMKGHSHVYWYRQLPEEGLKFMVYLQKENIIDESGMPKERFSAEFPKEGPSILRIQQVVRGDSAAYFCASSEGTVLNSPLHFGNGTRLTVT.